The 25 T cell receptor beta chains below were found in one sample sequenced in a study of shared clonotypes between healthy human individuals. Produced via immunoSEQ multiplex PCR; TCRdb's table is partial and in-frame only. The sample includes almost 700,000 clones, 90% to 95% of them seen just once. CD45RO-negative, CCR7-selected cells formed the naive CD8 fraction, which excluded terminally differentiated effector memory CD45RA+ cells. The sequenced sample was naive CD8+ T cells sorted from blood. The receptors come from a man aged 25 to 40 in good health.

The chain links TRBV5-1 to TRBJ2-7, with a tentative D call TRBD2 (7 bases). V was cut by 1 base and J by 3 bases, with 14 bases left in between. This CDR3 is 15 amino acids long. The germline V gene encodes CDR1 SGHRS and CDR2 YFSETQ. The CDR3 spells CASSLSAGGLYEQYF. CDR3 in DNA: TGCGCCAGCAGCTTGTCGGCCGGGGGGCTCTACGAGCAGTACTTC.

This clone has a single count. The chain has TRBV27 and TRBJ2-5, with D perhaps matching TRBD2 (5 bases). The CDR3 runs to 14 residues. Germline loops: CDR1 MNHEY, CDR2 SMNVEV (reference sequence). Trimming removed 2 bases from V and 5 bases from J, with 12 bases in between. The CDR3 region is CASSLGSYAETQYF. CDR3 nucleotides: TGTGCCAGCAGTTTAGGGAGCTACGCGGAGACCCAGTACTTC.

The chain recombines TRBV7-6 with TRBJ2-1; D gene unclear. V gave up 1 base and J gave up 6 bases, with 16 bases separating them. The CDR3 covers 16 residues. CDR1 and CDR2 (germline): SGHVS, FNYEAQ. For the CDR3, the DNA is TGTGCCAGCAGCTTAGGGCAGATGGGCGCAATCAATGAGCAGTTCTTC. It is translated as CASSLGQMGAINEQFF.

The V gene is TRBV13, the J gene TRBJ2-7; tentative D call: TRBD2 (6 bases). The CDR3 contains 12 residues. Between the trimmed V and J ends, which lost 3 bases and 5 bases, there was a span of 8 bases. Looked up from germline, CDR1 is PRHDT and CDR2 is FYEKMQ (reference sequence). CDR3 bases: TGTGCCAGCAGCTTCGGAGGGAACGAGCAGTACTTC. Amino acid sequence: CASSFGGNEQYF. The entire variable domain, with the rest obtained from reference TRBV13 and TRBJ2-7, is as follows: AAGVIQSPRHLIKEKRETATLKCYPIPRHDTVYWYQQGPGQDPQFLISFYEKMQSDKGSIPDRFSAQQFSDYHSELNMSSLELGDSALYFCASSFGGNEQYFGPGTRLTVT.

This chain uses TRBV27 with TRBJ2-2; no reliable D call. The CDR3 contains 14 residues. V was shortened by 2 bases and J by 0 bases, with 4 bases between the two germline ends. The V gene's germline CDR1 is MNHEY and CDR2 SMNVEV (reference sequence). The CDR3 region has the DNA TGTGCCAGCAGTTTACCCGCGAACACCGGGGAGCTGTTTTTT. Its translation: CASSLPANTGELFF.

The rearrangement uses TRBV7-9 and TRBJ2-2; D is undetermined. Looked up from germline, CDR1 is SEHNR and CDR2 is FQNEAQ (reference sequence). The CDR3 extends over 13 amino acids. V lost 5 bases to trimming and J lost 6 bases, with 10 bases between them. The CDR3 loop reads CASSPSRSGELFF. Here the CDR3 DNA reads TGTGCCAGCAGCCCCTCTAGATCCGGGGAGCTGTTTTTT.

The chain couples TRBV29-1 to TRBJ2-3; weak D call: TRBD2 (6 bases). Per germline, CDR1 SQVTM and CDR2 ANQGSEA. The V gene lost 3 bases and the J gene lost 5 bases, with 18 bases spanning the gap. This CDR3 comprises 15 residues. The CDR3 bases are TGCAGCGTTGAGTCGAGCGGGTCCCGGAAAGATACGCAGTATTTT. It codes for CSVESSGSRKDTQYF.

The V call is TRBV7-9, the J call TRBJ1-5; D is unclear. Germline CDR1 reads SEHNR; CDR2 reads FQNEAQ (reference sequence). CDR3 size: 15 residues. V lost 5 bases to trimming and J lost 1 base, with 12 bases between them. The CDR3 reads CASSHGRVSNQPQHF. In DNA form, the CDR3 reads TGTGCCAGCAGCCACGGAAGGGTGAGCAATCAGCCCCAGCATTTT. Full variable domain (remainder filled in from reference TRBV7-9 and TRBJ1-5): DTGVSQNPRHKITKRGQNVTFRCDPISEHNRLYWYRQTLGQGPEFLTYFQNEAQLEKSRLLSDRFSAERPKGSFSTLEIQRTEQGDSAMYLCASSHGRVSNQPQHFGDGTRLSIL.

The genes are TRBV7-9 and TRBJ2-1; D not resolved. The V end was cut by 5 bases, the J end by 10 bases, with 6 bases between. CDR3 length: 10 amino acids. From germline, CDR1 is SEHNR and CDR2 FQNEAQ (reference sequence). CDR3 protein: CASSPQEQFF. As DNA, the CDR3 is TGTGCCAGCAGCCCACAGGAGCAGTTCTTC.

This clone was seen only once. The chain employs TRBV28 and TRBJ2-5; either TRBD1 or TRBD2 may fit D (5 bases each). The CDR3 sequence is 15 residues long. The V end was cut by 5 bases, the J end by 5 bases, with 18 bases between. Germline CDR1 MDHEN, CDR2 SYDVKM. The CDR3 loop is CASSPHTEGIETQYF. Here the CDR3 DNA reads TGTGCCAGCAGTCCCCATACCGAGGGGATCGAGACCCAGTACTTC.

CDR3 sequence reads: CASSSTSRGQRFDEQFF. The CDR3 coding sequence is TGTGCCAGCAGCTCAACAAGTCGGGGGCAAAGGTTCGATGAGCAGTTCTTC. The gene calls are TRBV7-9 and TRBJ2-1; D is possibly TRBD1 or TRBD2 (6 bases each). V was cut by 4 bases and J by 8 bases, with 24 bases left in between. The CDR3 runs 17 residues. The germline gives CDR1 SEHNR, CDR2 FQNEAQ (reference sequence).

The chain carries TRBV6-1 and TRBJ1-1, with a tentative D call TRBD1 (5 bases). This CDR3 is built from 15 residues. The germline CDR1 and CDR2 sequences are MNHNS and SASEGT. Trimming took off 2 bases at V and 3 bases at J, with 13 bases between the two ends. CDR3 nucleotide sequence: TGTGCCAGCAGTGAATTGGCAGGGATCGACACTGAAGCTTTCTTT. As protein: CASSELAGIDTEAFF.

The chain has TRBV19 and TRBJ1-1; D might be TRBD1 (5 bases). Trimming removed 10 bases at V and 1 base at J, with 13 bases between. This CDR3 contains 13 residues. Germline V gives CDR1 LNHDA, CDR2 SQIVND (reference sequence). The CDR3 sequence: CATKSGQNTEAFF. The CDR3 nucleotides are TGTGCCACTAAAAGCGGACAGAACACTGAAGCTTTCTTT.

This clone was seen only once. V and J are TRBV19 and TRBJ1-5, with a tentative D call TRBD1 (5 bases). The germline V gene encodes CDR1 LNHDA and CDR2 SQIVND (reference sequence). V dropped 3 bases and J dropped 5 bases, with 11 bases sitting between them. This CDR3 comprises 14 residues. CDR3: CASSISGGDQPQHF. The CDR3 DNA is TGTGCCAGTAGTATCTCCGGGGGGGATCAGCCCCAGCATTTT.

This rearrangement joins TRBV18 to TRBJ2-7; 10 bases align to TRBD2. The germline gives CDR1 KGHSH, CDR2 LQKENI. The CDR3 totals 15 residues. Germline trimming cut 2 bases from V and 4 bases from J; bases unmatched to any gene: 5. The CDR3 DNA is TGTGCCAGCTCACCAGGAGCGGGAGGGCCGTACGAGCAGTACTTC. Residues: CASSPGAGGPYEQYF. Together with reference TRBV18 and TRBJ2-7, the CDR3 gives the full variable domain: NAGVMQNPRHLVRRRGQEARLRCSPMKGHSHVYWYRQLPEEGLKFMVYLQKENIIDESGMPKERFSAEFPKEGPSILRIQQVVRGDSAAYFCASSPGAGGPYEQYFGPGTRLTVT.

The chain employs TRBV28 and TRBJ2-1; 8 bases fit TRBD2. CDR3 size: 16 residues. CDR1 MDHEN and CDR2 SYDVKM come from the germline V gene. V lost 0 bases to trimming and J lost 7 bases; unmatched junction nucleotides: 8. CDR3 loop: CASSLWGSGSRNEQFF. CDR3 nucleotides: TGTGCCAGCAGTTTATGGGGCAGCGGGAGTAGAAATGAGCAGTTCTTC.

The chain recombines TRBV29-1 with TRBJ2-1, with 9 bases matching TRBD2. The ends lost 3 bases at V and 8 bases at J; junction bases unmatched: 14. The germline V gene encodes CDR1 SQVTM and CDR2 ANQGSEA. There are 16 residues in the CDR3. The CDR3 sequence is CSVEGLAGETFYEQFF. Written as DNA, the CDR3 is TGCAGCGTTGAGGGCTTAGCGGGAGAAACCTTCTATGAGCAGTTCTTC.

The chain has TRBV27 and TRBJ2-1; D unresolved. V was pared by 5 bases and J by 0 bases, with 8 bases between. This CDR3 is 14 amino acids long. Germline V lookup: CDR1 MNHEY, CDR2 SMNVEV (reference sequence). This CDR3 reads CASSPLLSYNEQFF. The CDR3 DNA reads TGTGCCAGCAGTCCACTGCTCTCCTACAATGAGCAGTTCTTC.

As regards this clone: Compared with germline, one end of the junction differs, possibly owing to a read error. This chain connects TRBV7-9 to TRBJ2-7; a possible D gene is TRBD1 (7 bases). CDR3 length equals 12 residues. Germline V gene lookup returns CDR1 SEHNR and CDR2 FQNEAQ (reference sequence). The CDR3 DNA reads as TGCTCGGGAGCAGGGGGGTCCTACGAGCAGTACTTC. The encoded protein is CSGAGGSYEQYF.

The gene calls are TRBV27 and TRBJ2-2, with 8 bases lining up with TRBD2. Unmatched junction bases numbered 8, after V lost 7 bases and J lost 4 bases. The CDR3 loop spans 15 amino acids. The germline gives CDR1 MNHEY, CDR2 SMNVEV (reference sequence). DNA of the CDR3: TGTGCCAGCAATTCTGCGGGAGGTGGCACCGGGGAGCTGTTTTTT. It specifies CASNSAGGGTGELFF.

This chain connects TRBV6-6 to TRBJ1-5; D unresolved. CDR1 and CDR2 from the germline V gene are MNHNY and SVGAGI (reference sequence). Trimming removed 2 bases from V and 3 bases from J, with 11 bases in between. The CDR3 is 15 residues long. The CDR3 here is CASSYQRGHNQPQHF. The DNA of the CDR3 is TGTGCCAGCAGTTACCAAAGAGGGCACAATCAGCCCCAGCATTTT.

As DNA, the CDR3 is TGCGCCAGCAGCCAAGTAGCGGGAAATGAGCAGTTCTTC. This encodes CASSQVAGNEQFF. V and J are TRBV4-1 and TRBJ2-1; TRBD2 matches at 8 bases. The germline V gene has CDR1 MGHRA and CDR2 YSYEKL. The junction had 0 bases not matched to a gene; V was cut back by 1 base and J by 7 bases. There are 13 residues in the CDR3.

This chain connects TRBV28 to TRBJ2-7, with TRBD1 identical over 9 bases. The germline V gene encodes CDR1 MDHEN and CDR2 SYDVKM. V trimming: 2 bases; J trimming: 2 bases; junction bases outside the gene matches: 4. The length of the CDR3 is 15 residues. This CDR3 is CASSLRGQGPYEQYF. CDR3 bases: TGTGCCAGCAGTTTACGGGGACAGGGACCCTACGAGCAGTACTTC.

In its sample, this clone was seen a few times. The J gene is TRBJ1-5, the V gene TRBV19, with D possibly TRBD1 on 5 matching bases. Per the germline V gene, CDR1 is LNHDA and CDR2 is SQIVND (reference sequence). The CDR3 loop spans 16 amino acids. Trimming took off 9 bases at V and 4 bases at J, with 22 bases between the two ends. CDR3 amino acids: CASRDGVGRPNQPQHF. Written as DNA, the CDR3 is TGTGCCAGCAGAGACGGGGTGGGACGGCCGAATCAGCCCCAGCATTTT.

The chain carries TRBV29-1 and TRBJ1-2, with D maybe TRBD1 (5 bases). V lost 7 bases and J lost 1, with 22 bases in between. The CDR3 spans 16 residues. Germline CDR1 reads SQVTM; CDR2 reads ANQGSEA. The CDR3: CSADGRRGDGNYGYTF. The CDR3 nucleotides are TGCAGCGCCGACGGTCGAAGAGGGGACGGTAACTATGGCTACACCTTC.